These T cell receptor beta chains were read from a single sample in a study of T cells after posttransplantation cyclophosphamide. Some clones are missing from TCRdb's copy, which holds only in-frame ones; the method was immunoSEQ multiplex PCR. Among approximately 10,000 clones listed, roughly 90% were seen once. Sequenced here: PBMCs, sampled after an allogeneic stem cell transplant with a calcineurin inhibitor and methotrexate. The receptors originated from a male patient in his thirties who received an allogeneic stem cell transplant from an unrelated donor, was CMV-positive, and had no GVHD. Some T cells may trace back to the graft donor. Both conserved end residues are part of each CDR3. Fields, in order: V gene, D gene, J gene, CDR3 protein. The D gene is left open where the match is weak.

TRBV27	.	TRBJ2-7	CASSLNRLPYEQYF
TRBV6-5	.	TRBJ1-5	CASSYSSYNQPQHF
TRBV27	TRBD1	TRBJ2-7	CASTRTGSPYEQYF
TRBV7-6	TRBD2	TRBJ2-3	CASSLTLAGEVADTQYF
TRBV10-3	TRBD1	TRBJ1-1	CASSYNPGGPYTEAFF
TRBV7-3	.	TRBJ2-5	CASSQGLTETQYF
TRBV4-3	.	TRBJ2-1	CASSQDYLNEQFF
TRBV18	TRBD1	TRBJ2-5	CASSLSRGQETQYF
TRBV29-1	TRBD2	TRBJ2-1	CSVELLAGGLNEQFF
TRBV2	.	TRBJ2-5	CAGSVMPGLFQETQYF
TRBV5-1	TRBD2	TRBJ2-1	CASSSRTSGTNEQFF
TRBV4-1	TRBD1	TRBJ1-1	CASSHGDRMNTEAFF
TRBV29-1	TRBD2	TRBJ2-1	CSVEGLAGGWDEQFF
TRBV5-1	TRBD2	TRBJ2-1	CASSKTSGSYEQFF
TRBV11-2	TRBD2	TRBJ2-2	CASSPLAGDKYGELFF
TRBV5-1	TRBD2	TRBJ2-1	CASMVASGTYNEQFF
TRBV7-2	TRBD2	TRBJ2-1	CASSLGGTSVHEQFF
TRBV4-1	.	TRBJ2-1	CASSQAAGKAIRRFF
TRBV7-9	TRBD2	TRBJ2-7	CASSQLAGPTYEQYF
TRBV2	TRBD1	TRBJ2-5	CASSTTPGQAQETQYF
TRBV2	.	TRBJ2-2	CASMMSGGGELFF
TRBV6-5	.	TRBJ1-5	CASSWTAYSNQPQHF
TRBV18	.	TRBJ1-1	CASSFDLQGGLTEAFF
TRBV5-1	TRBD2	TRBJ2-3	CASSSGGPRDTQYF
TRBV7-6	TRBD2	TRBJ2-2	CASSLAAVNTGELFF
TRBV7-9	TRBD2	TRBJ2-1	CASRLAGVGEQFF
TRBV11-2	.	TRBJ1-3	CASSPDGGAGNTIYF
TRBV28	TRBD2	TRBJ2-1	CASSLILAGVEGEQFF
TRBV7-9	TRBD1	TRBJ2-4	CASSLDRASNIQYF
TRBV19	.	TRBJ1-5	CASSYRDSNQPQHF
TRBV2	.	TRBJ2-6	CASSDWGRGTGANVLTF
TRBV19	TRBD1	TRBJ2-6	CASRTGGTFNVLTF
TRBV12-5	.	TRBJ2-2	CASGRVEGGVTGELFF
TRBV9	TRBD2	TRBJ2-5	CASSLGGSGRGLETQYF
TRBV11-3	.	TRBJ2-6	CASSLGTGLGANVLTF
TRBV14	.	TRBJ1-1	CASSQDGRGNTEAFF
TRBV7-6	.	TRBJ2-3	CASSLAVRGLSTDTQYF
TRBV9	.	TRBJ1-6	CASSVGGSYSPLHF
TRBV5-8	.	TRBJ2-1	CASSLAGGAGHEQFF
TRBV9	TRBD2	TRBJ2-5	CASSAPGRETQYF
TRBV29-1	.	TRBJ1-1	CSAINRERGTEAFF
TRBV23-1	TRBD2	TRBJ2-7	CASSLPGLAGVSAEQYF
TRBV7-2	TRBD1	TRBJ2-1	CASSSGQGIYNEQFF
TRBV7-2	.	TRBJ1-1	CASSPRPQGSGTEAFF
TRBV13	TRBD1	TRBJ1-6	CASSLKTTGYNSPLHF
TRBV19	.	TRBJ2-4	CASTQSEDIQYF
TRBV4-3	TRBD2	TRBJ2-5	CASSQDRSGGSVGTQYF
TRBV11-3	.	TRBJ2-7	CASSEGTGTYEQYF
TRBV15	TRBD2	TRBJ2-3	CATSRGTSGRAGDTQYF
TRBV9	.	TRBJ2-5	CASSVASGEKETQYF
TRBV7-3	TRBD1	TRBJ1-2	CASSLTGGTYGYTF
TRBV25-1	TRBD1	TRBJ1-5	CASSAGTATGQHF
TRBV7-9	TRBD1	TRBJ1-1	CASSFPRGLVNTEAFF
TRBV6-4	TRBD2	TRBJ2-2	CASSRLATIASGELFF
TRBV7-9	TRBD2	TRBJ2-5	CAALPGLAGAGETQYF
TRBV6-5	.	TRBJ1-4	CASSYLTTNEKLFF
TRBV19	.	TRBJ2-3	CASKWASSRTDTQYF
TRBV4-1	TRBD2	TRBJ2-1	CASSQDSGTYNEQFF
TRBV7-9	TRBD2	TRBJ2-3	CASSSLAEGGADTQYF